Reported below is one T cell receptor (beta chain). The antigen remains undetermined. No patient escaped relapse after autologous stem cell transplantation, and brentuximab vedotin exposure varied. The CD8+ T cells came from thawed PBMCs through magnetic negative selection. Clones were sequenced by immunoSEQ multiplex PCR, and TCRdb holds only the in-frame ones, with some missing. The data show some 8,000 clones, with 86% seen just once and 20% to 25% held by the top ten. The CDR3 has 20 amino acids. V shed 4 bases, J shed 0 bases, and the junction held 19 bases outside the gene matches. Germline assignment: CDR1 MDHEN and CDR2 SYDVKM. The source of the sample is a study of PD-1 blockade in classical Hodgkin lymphoma. Study-wide points: Unlike CD8+ TCR diversity, which did not rise significantly by C4D1, CD4+ TCR diversity did. Repertoires differed for reasons still undefined, possibly disease activity or prior therapy. Those achieving complete response showed baseline diversity like newly diagnosed patients. TCR diversity at baseline was reported to be reduced in newly diagnosed patients relative to healthy donors.

Sequencing was performed on CD8+ T cells from blood, taken at baseline. The rearrangement links TRBV28 to TRBJ2-5; 8 nucleotides match TRBD2. The receptor was isolated from a human donor with classical Hodgkin lymphoma. The CDR3 DNA reads TGTGCCAGCAGTTCCACCGGGACTAGGGGTCAACAGTCCTACCAAGAGACCCAGTACTTC. This sequence encodes CASSSTGTRGQQSYQETQYF.